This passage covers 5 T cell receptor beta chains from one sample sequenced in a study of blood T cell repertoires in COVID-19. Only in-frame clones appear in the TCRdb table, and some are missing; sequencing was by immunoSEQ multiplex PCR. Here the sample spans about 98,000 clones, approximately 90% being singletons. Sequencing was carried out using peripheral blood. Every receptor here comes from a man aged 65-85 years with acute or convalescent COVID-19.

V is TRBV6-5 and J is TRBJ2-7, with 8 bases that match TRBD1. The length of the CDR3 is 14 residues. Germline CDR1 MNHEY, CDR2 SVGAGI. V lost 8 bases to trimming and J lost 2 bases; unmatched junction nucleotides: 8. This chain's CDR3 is CASGWTGSTYEQYF. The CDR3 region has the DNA TGTGCCAGCGGATGGACAGGGTCAACCTACGAGCAGTACTTC.

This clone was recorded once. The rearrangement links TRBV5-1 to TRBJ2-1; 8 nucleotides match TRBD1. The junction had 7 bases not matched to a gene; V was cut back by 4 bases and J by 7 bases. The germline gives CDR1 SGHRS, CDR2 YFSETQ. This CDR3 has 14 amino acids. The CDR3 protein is CASSRSGGENEQFF. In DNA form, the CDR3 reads TGCGCCAGCAGCCGTTCAGGGGGCGAGAATGAGCAGTTCTTC.

The CDR3 loop is CASQIGGEQYF. CDR3 nucleotides: TGTGCCAGCCAAATAGGGGGCGAGCAGTACTTC. The J gene is TRBJ2-7, the V gene TRBV6-5, with a tentative D call TRBD1 (6 bases). The ends were cut back, 8 bases at V and 6 bases at J, with 11 bases in the middle. Germline CDR1 and CDR2: MNHEY and SVGAGI. The CDR3 sequence is 11 residues long.

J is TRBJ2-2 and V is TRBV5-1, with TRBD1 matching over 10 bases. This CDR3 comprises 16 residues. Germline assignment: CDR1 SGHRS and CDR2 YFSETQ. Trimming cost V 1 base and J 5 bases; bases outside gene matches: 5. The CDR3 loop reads CASSLRTGGFTGELFF. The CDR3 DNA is TGCGCCAGCAGCTTGCGGACAGGGGGGTTTACCGGGGAGCTGTTTTTT.

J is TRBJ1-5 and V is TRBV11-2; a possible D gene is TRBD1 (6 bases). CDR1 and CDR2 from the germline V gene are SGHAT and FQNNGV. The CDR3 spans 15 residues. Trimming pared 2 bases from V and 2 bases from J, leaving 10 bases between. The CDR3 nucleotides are TGTGCCAGCAGCTTACAGGGGCTCGGCAATCAGCCCCAGCATTTT. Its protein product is CASSLQGLGNQPQHF.